These 9 T cell receptor beta chains share one sample of origin, sequenced in a study of blood T cells in healthy people across ages. Sample-barcoded 5' priming and a J-beta primer mix drove a second PCR of about 6 to 11 cycles. In TCRdb, the 5' RACE reads were re-called with MiXCR into one record per CDR3 protein. The sample includes roughly 930,000 distinct CDR3 sequences, 40% to 60% of them seen just once. The sample taken for sequencing was blood. All receptors come from a man aged 25 to 40 in good health.

The table lists this clonotype with a count of one. The chain has TRBV9 and TRBJ2-7; 9 nucleotides align to TRBD1. Unmatched junction bases numbered 6, after V lost 3 bases and J lost 2 bases. CDR3 size: 15 residues. The V gene's germline CDR1 is SGDLS and CDR2 YYNGEE. This CDR3 is CASSDGTGLAYEQYF. The CDR3 coding sequence is TGTGCCAGCAGCGACGGGACAGGGCTAGCCTACGAGCAGTACTTC. The full variable domain, completed using reference TRBV9 and TRBJ2-7, is DSGVTQTPKHLITATGQRVTLRCSPRSGDLSVYWYQQSLDQGLQFLIQYYNGEERAKGNILERFSAQQFPDLHSELNLSSLELGDSALYFCASSDGTGLAYEQYFGPGTRLTVT.

The genes are TRBV20-1 and TRBJ1-1; 10 bases are a match to TRBD1. The CDR3 is 16 residues long. The V and J ends lost 6 bases and 1 base, in that order; junction bases with no gene match: 11. Germline lookup yields CDR1 DFQATT and CDR2 SNEGSKA (reference sequence). The CDR3 protein is CSARSGTGASNTEAFF. The CDR3 DNA sequence: TGCAGTGCCCGATCCGGGACAGGGGCCTCGAACACTGAAGCTTTCTTT.

The chain is built from TRBV3-1 and TRBJ2-7, with 14 bases lining up with TRBD2. The CDR3 runs to 15 residues. CDR1 LGHDT and CDR2 YNNKEL come from the germline V gene (reference sequence). Trimming at V came to 3 bases and at J to 5 bases, leaving 3 bases not matched to a gene. The CDR3 spells CASSQRLAGGHEQYF. The CDR3 coding sequence is TGTGCCAGCAGCCAGCGACTAGCGGGGGGGCACGAGCAGTACTTC.

The V and J genes are TRBV7-9 and TRBJ1-5; tentative D call: TRBD1 (6 bases). In germline, CDR1 is SEHNR, CDR2 FQNEAQ (reference sequence). The CDR3 contains 13 residues. V was trimmed by 5 bases and J by 4 bases, leaving 9 bases between them. CDR3 amino acids: CASSVTGNQPQHF. DNA for the CDR3: TGTGCCAGCAGCGTTACAGGGAATCAGCCCCAGCATTTT.

This sequence joins TRBV11-3 and TRBJ1-1; TRBD1 might be the D (6 bases). This CDR3 spans 15 amino acids. Germline loops: CDR1 SGHNT, CDR2 YENEEA. V lost 7 bases, J lost 2 bases, and 17 bases lay in between. The CDR3 sequence: CASNPTGHLNTEAFF. The CDR3 DNA reads as TGTGCCAGCAACCCCACGGGACACCTAAACACTGAAGCTTTCTTT.

J is TRBJ2-4 and V is TRBV29-1; D unclear. This CDR3 region has 15 residues. V lost 4 bases, J lost 0 bases, and 13 bases lay in between. The germline V gene has CDR1 SQVTM and CDR2 ANQGSEA. CDR3 nucleotides: TGCAGCGTTGTAGGAGAACCCCTAGCCAAAAACATTCAGTACTTC. Its protein is CSVVGEPLAKNIQYF.

There are a few counts of this clonotype. The V call is TRBV5-1, the J call TRBJ2-7, with unresolved D. V dropped 7 bases and J dropped 6 bases, with 14 bases sitting between them. The CDR3 contains 12 residues. CDR1 and CDR2 from the germline V gene are SGHRS and YFSETQ. DNA of the CDR3: TGCGCCAGCTTCCCCCCTTCGGGCGAGCAGTACTTC. This translates into CASFPPSGEQYF.

V gene TRBV12-3 or TRBV12-4 combines with J gene TRBJ1-2, with D perhaps matching TRBD1 (5 bases). V dropped 6 bases and J dropped 4 bases, with 18 bases sitting between them. The CDR3 length is 15 residues. The CDR3 is CASSPGAGRLYGYTF. The DNA of the CDR3 is TGTGCCAGCAGCCCTGGGGCAGGGAGGCTCTATGGCTACACCTTC.

This clonotype was picked up a small number of times. The J gene is TRBJ1-4, the V gene TRBV5-1; 8 bases align to TRBD1. Germline V gene data show CDR1 as SGHRS and CDR2 as YFSETQ. The CDR3 spans 14 residues. V dropped 4 bases and J dropped 7; count of bases not matched to a gene: 6. CDR3 sequence (DNA): TGCGCCAGCAGCCACGGCAGGGGGCCTGAAAAACTGTTTTTT. It translates to CASSHGRGPEKLFF.